These 21 T cell receptor beta chains originate from one sample sequenced in a study of T cells of healthy individuals. TCRdb re-called the 5' RACE reads with MiXCR, one entry per CDR3 protein. This sample has 50,000 to 55,000 distinct CDR3 sequences, with roughly 14% found just once. The receptors stem from a human donor in good health.

This clonotype has only a few counts. The chain employs TRBV7-9 and TRBJ1-5, with D unclear. Per germline, CDR1 SEHNR and CDR2 FQNEAQ (reference sequence). The CDR3 is 12 residues long. Trimming took off 5 bases at V and 5 bases at J, with 7 bases between the two ends. The CDR3 region is CASSLQDQPQHF. In DNA form, the CDR3 reads TGTGCCAGCAGCCTCCAAGATCAGCCCCAGCATTTT.

The V call is TRBV11-2, the J call TRBJ2-7; D may be TRBD2 (5 bases). V lost 7 bases to trimming and J lost 1 base, with 14 bases between them. Germline V gives CDR1 SGHAT, CDR2 FQNNGV. The CDR3 runs to 14 residues. CDR3 loop: CASTPEGPSYEQYF. The CDR3 DNA follows: TGTGCCAGCACCCCCGAGGGCCCATCCTACGAGCAGTACTTC.

The genes are TRBV11-3 and TRBJ2-3; 8 positions agree with TRBD2. The CDR3 has 16 amino acids. V lost 5 bases, J lost 3 bases, and 10 bases stayed unmatched. Germline CDR1 SGHNT, CDR2 YENEEA. The CDR3 sequence: CASSLGRGGRTDTQYF. Written as DNA, the CDR3 is TGTGCCAGCAGCCTGGGTCGCGGGGGGAGGACAGATACGCAGTATTTT.

The V call is TRBV2, the J call TRBJ1-5; D not certain. Trimming took 2 bases from V and 0 from J, leaving 11 bases between them. The CDR3 covers 16 residues. Germline assignment: CDR1 SNHLY and CDR2 FYNNEI. This chain's CDR3 is CASSEFGPYSNQPQHF. CDR3 DNA sequence: TGTGCCAGCAGTGAATTCGGCCCTTATAGCAATCAGCCCCAGCATTTT.

This clonotype was seen ten or more times. The chain has TRBV20-1 and TRBJ2-5, with D possibly matching TRBD2 (7 bases). This CDR3 spans 12 amino acids. Germline CDR1 reads DFQATT; CDR2 reads SNEGSKA (reference sequence). Trimming stripped 6 bases from V and 4 bases from J, with 12 bases between. The CDR3 region is CSALRGGETQYF. In nucleotides, the CDR3 is TGCAGTGCGCTGAGGGGGGGAGAGACCCAGTACTTC.

This clonotype was observed a handful of times. This sequence joins TRBV20-1 and TRBJ2-3; D might be TRBD1 (6 bases). Trimming took 1 base from V and 2 from J, leaving 19 bases between them. The CDR3 length is 17 residues. Germline CDR1 DFQATT, CDR2 SNEGSKA (reference sequence). CDR3 sequence: CSARGGLAPSYTDTQYF. The CDR3 DNA is TGCAGTGCTAGAGGGGGGCTGGCCCCCTCCTACACAGATACGCAGTATTTT.

This clonotype was found many times. This chain joins TRBV6-1 and TRBJ2-5, with 9 nucleotides matching TRBD1. The CDR3 length is 16 residues. J lost 0 bases, V lost 4 bases, and 6 bases had no gene match. The V gene's germline CDR1 is MNHNS and CDR2 SASEGT. The CDR3 sequence: CASSGGDRVHQETQYF. As DNA, the CDR3 is TGTGCCAGCAGTGGAGGGGACAGGGTCCACCAAGAGACCCAGTACTTC.

This clonotype was seen repeatedly, ten times or more. The rearrangement links TRBV2 to TRBJ2-4, with 7 bases lining up with TRBD2. Germline assignment: CDR1 SNHLY and CDR2 FYNNEI. The trim removed 2 bases at V and 7 bases at J, leaving 11 bases unmatched. There are 16 residues in the CDR3. Here the CDR3 DNA reads TGTGCCAGCAGTGAATTGGCGGGAGAGACACGGAACATTCAGTACTTC. This sequence encodes CASSELAGETRNIQYF.

The chain carries TRBV13 and TRBJ2-7; 7 nucleotides align to TRBD1. Germline V gives CDR1 PRHDT, CDR2 FYEKMQ (reference sequence). The CDR3 is 13 amino acids. V lost 7 bases to trimming and J lost 2 bases; unmatched junction nucleotides: 5. The CDR3 loop is CASTGGRTYEQYF. The CDR3, as DNA: TGTGCCAGCACAGGGGGAAGGACCTACGAGCAGTACTTC.

The V and J genes are TRBV7-2 and TRBJ2-7, with D hard to call. The germline V gene encodes CDR1 SGHTA and CDR2 FQGNSA. The CDR3 is made up of 13 amino acids. V lost 4 bases and J 2 bases, leaving 9 bases between the germline ends. CDR3 nucleotides: TGTGCCAGCAGCTGGCAACTTACCTACGAGCAGTACTTC. As protein: CASSWQLTYEQYF.

This rearrangement joins TRBV11-1 to TRBJ1-2; no firm D call. The CDR3 length is 15 residues. Per the germline V gene, CDR1 is SGHAT and CDR2 is FQDESV (reference sequence). The V gene lost 1 base and the J gene lost 1 base, with 10 bases spanning the gap. CDR3 sequence (DNA): TGTGCCAGCAGCTTAGTAGGAGGAATTAACTATGGCTACACCTTC. Its protein is CASSLVGGINYGYTF.

Many counts were recorded for this clonotype. This chain joins TRBV24-1 and TRBJ2-5; no definite D call. Germline V gives CDR1 KGHDR, CDR2 SFDVKD. Trimming shortened V by 3 bases and J by 1 base, and 5 bases separated the two germline ends. The length of the CDR3 is 13 residues. Here the CDR3 DNA reads TGTGCCACCAGTGATGGCAGCCAAGAGACCCAGTACTTC. It translates to CATSDGSQETQYF.

In this sample, this clonotype turned up a few times. The rearrangement uses TRBV18 and TRBJ2-2; 7 nucleotides line up with TRBD1. Germline lookup yields CDR1 KGHSH and CDR2 LQKENI. V gave up 6 bases and J gave up 0 bases; unmatched junction bases: 4. The CDR3 spans 15 residues. CDR3 in DNA: TGTGCCAGCTCGGACAGGTTCGCGAACACCGGGGAGCTGTTTTTT. It yields the protein CASSDRFANTGELFF.

The V call is TRBV7-2, the J call TRBJ1-1; D remains ambiguous. Germline V CDR1 and CDR2: SGHTA, FQGNSA. This CDR3 has 13 residues. V gave up 2 bases and J gave up 6 bases, with 10 bases separating them. CDR3: CASSLSRRSEAFF. The DNA of the CDR3 is TGTGCCAGCAGCTTATCCCGACGATCTGAAGCTTTCTTT.

This clonotype was picked up a small number of times. This chain uses TRBV6-6 with TRBJ2-7; either TRBD1 or TRBD2 may supply D (5 bases each). Trimming pared 0 bases from V and 4 bases from J, leaving 10 bases between. From germline, CDR1 is MNHNY and CDR2 SVGAGI (reference sequence). The CDR3 consists of 14 residues. CDR3 nucleotides: TGTGCCAGCAGTTACTCCGGGGCCGGTTACGAGCAGTACTTC. Its protein is CASSYSGAGYEQYF.

The CDR3 region has the DNA TGTGCCAGCAGACCGCCCGGGACAACTAGCACAGATACGCAGTATTTT. Protein: CASRPPGTTSTDTQYF. V is TRBV5-6 and J is TRBJ2-3; tentative D call: TRBD1 (6 bases). The CDR3 runs to 16 residues. Germline CDR1 reads SGHDT; CDR2 reads YYEEEE. V lost 5 bases, J lost 0 bases, and 16 bases lay in between.

This clonotype was observed many times. The CDR3: CASSALTGKATYEQYF. Written as DNA, the CDR3 is TGTGCCAGCAGCGCCCTGACTGGCAAGGCCACCTACGAGCAGTACTTC. V and J are TRBV5-6 and TRBJ2-7; the D is unclear. With 4 bases removed from V and 2 bases from J, the gap between germline ends came to 19 bases. Per germline, CDR1 SGHDT and CDR2 YYEEEE. This CDR3 has 16 amino acids.

V usage is TRBV4-3 and J usage is TRBJ2-5; no clear D. The germline V and J ends were trimmed by 0 bases and 2 bases, with 13 bases remaining between them. The CDR3 is 16 amino acids. Germline V gene data show CDR1 as LGHNA and CDR2 as YSLEER. CDR3 DNA: TGCGCCAGCAGCCAAGATGGGTACAGTGGGCAAGAGACCCAGTACTTC. Protein: CASSQDGYSGQETQYF.

The sample holds many counts of this clonotype. This chain connects TRBV12-5 to TRBJ1-5, with D possibly being TRBD1 (5 bases). Germline lookup yields CDR1 LGHNT and CDR2 FRNRAP. The CDR3 length is 13 residues. Deletions cut 4 bases from V and 4 bases from J, with 8 bases between. The CDR3 spells CASGSQGNQPQHF. The CDR3 DNA reads TGTGCTAGTGGTTCCCAGGGTAATCAGCCCCAGCATTTT.

This clonotype was counted many times. The V and J genes are TRBV28 and TRBJ2-1; D unclear. Germline V gene lookup returns CDR1 MDHEN and CDR2 SYDVKM. V was cut by 1 base and J by 0 bases, with 10 bases left in between. The CDR3 has 16 amino acids. The chain's CDR3 is CASSLSLRSSYNEQFF. The DNA of the CDR3 is TGTGCCAGCAGTTTATCGCTGCGGTCCTCCTACAATGAGCAGTTCTTC.

In this sample, this clonotype turned up many times. This chain connects TRBV6-2 or TRBV6-3 to TRBJ2-2, with 8 bases that match TRBD1. CDR1 is MNHEY, CDR2 SVGEGT, per germline. The CDR3 is made up of 17 amino acids. The J segment lost 3 bases and the V segment lost 4 bases, leaving 10 bases of the junction unmatched. CDR3 DNA: TGTGCCAGCAGTTCCTACGGGGGACAGGTCGACACCGGGGAGCTGTTTTTT. Encoded protein: CASSSYGGQVDTGELFF.